A single sample gave rise to the 28 T cell receptor beta chains below, sequenced in a study of blood T cells in healthy people across ages. It was with a sample-barcoded 5' primer and a J-beta primer mix that a second PCR of about 6 to 12 cycles was run. TCRdb itself ran the 5' RACE reads through MiXCR, one entry per CDR3 protein. The sample carries 1,500,000 or so distinct CDR3 sequences, almost 60% recorded once. The sample consisted of blood. These receptors all come from a man aged 18 to 29 in good health.

This clonotype was seen a handful of times. This chain uses TRBV4-1 with TRBJ1-2; no firm D call. CDR1 is MGHRA and CDR2 is YSYEKL in the germline V gene. The CDR3 spans 15 residues. Trimming shortened V by 0 bases and J by 1 base, and 9 bases separated the two germline ends. The CDR3, as DNA: TGCGCCAGCAGCCAAGATGTAGGGATTAACTATGGCTACACCTTC. Its translation is CASSQDVGINYGYTF.

In this sample, this clonotype turned up a few times. The chain couples TRBV4-1 to TRBJ2-6, with D perhaps TRBD2 (5 bases). Germline V lookup: CDR1 MGHRA, CDR2 YSYEKL. CDR3 length equals 19 residues. Trimming cost V 1 base and J 0 bases, with 16 bases left between them. The CDR3 spells CASSQVEGSMFSGANVLTF. For the CDR3, the DNA is TGCGCCAGCAGCCAAGTCGAGGGCAGCATGTTCTCTGGGGCCAACGTCCTGACTTTC.

The chain couples TRBV5-1 to TRBJ2-1, with TRBD2 identical over 16 bases. J lost 3 bases, V lost 0 bases, and 6 bases had no gene match. CDR3 size: 19 residues. Germline CDR1 SGHRS, CDR2 YFSETQ. CDR3 residues: CASSLEGTSGGAIYNEQFF. DNA for the CDR3: TGCGCCAGCAGCTTGGAGGGGACTAGCGGGGGGGCCATCTACAATGAGCAGTTCTTC. The full variable domain, rest sourced from reference TRBV5-1 and TRBJ2-1, is KAGVTQTPRYLIKTRGQQVTLSCSPISGHRSVSWYQQTPGQGLQFLFEYFSETQRNKGNFPGRFSGRQFSNSRSEMNVSTLELGDSALYLCASSLEGTSGGAIYNEQFFGPGTRLTVL.

This chain joins TRBV4-2 and TRBJ2-3, with 8 bases matching TRBD2. Germline V gene lookup returns CDR1 LGHNA and CDR2 YNFKEQ. The ends lost 4 bases at V and 6 bases at J; junction bases unmatched: 9. The CDR3 sequence is 15 residues long. The CDR3 DNA reads TGTGCCAGCAGCCTGGGACTAGGGGCCCGGGATACGCAGTATTTT. This sequence encodes CASSLGLGARDTQYF.

The chain employs TRBV12-3 or TRBV12-4 and TRBJ2-4; either TRBD1 or TRBD2 may supply D (5 bases each). This CDR3 spans 13 amino acids. V dropped 3 bases and J dropped 7 bases, with 10 bases sitting between them. This chain's CDR3 is CASSFGGLNIQYF. The CDR3 nucleotides read TGTGCCAGCAGTTTTGGGGGTCTGAACATTCAGTACTTC.

This chain joins TRBV6-2 or TRBV6-3 and TRBJ2-1; D ambiguous. This CDR3 spans 13 amino acids. In germline, CDR1 is MNHEY, CDR2 SVGEGT. V was shortened by 7 bases and J by 2 bases, with 9 bases between the two germline ends. The CDR3 reads CASNEDPYNEQFF. As DNA, the CDR3 is TGTGCCAGCAATGAGGATCCCTACAATGAGCAGTTCTTC.

This clonotype appeared a few times. V usage is TRBV6-2 or TRBV6-3 and J usage is TRBJ1-5, with 8 positions matching TRBD1. V lost 6 bases to trimming and J lost 6 bases; unmatched junction nucleotides: 10. This CDR3 has 15 amino acids. From germline, CDR1 is MNHEY and CDR2 SVGEGT. CDR3 amino acids: CASRPDRVVAQPQHF. CDR3 sequence (DNA): TGTGCCAGCAGACCGGACAGGGTAGTGGCTCAGCCCCAGCATTTT.

This sequence joins TRBV30 and TRBJ1-1, with D uncertain. The germline gives CDR1 GTSNPN, CDR2 SVGIG (reference sequence). V lost 0 bases to trimming and J lost 7 bases, with 12 bases between them. The length of the CDR3 is 13 residues. This CDR3 reads CAWSVGRTVEAFF. In DNA form, the CDR3 reads TGTGCCTGGAGTGTTGGCCGAACAGTTGAAGCTTTCTTT.

The V gene is TRBV20-1, the J gene TRBJ1-2; weak D call: TRBD1 (5 bases). V lost 6 bases and J 4 bases, leaving 15 bases between the germline ends. The CDR3 runs to 13 residues. Germline CDR1 and CDR2: DFQATT and SNEGSKA (reference sequence). The CDR3 DNA sequence: TGCAGTGCGATCCGGGACTCAACCTATGGCTACACCTTC. It is translated as CSAIRDSTYGYTF.

The rearrangement uses TRBV4-3 and TRBJ1-2, with 10 bases that match TRBD1. This CDR3 is 17 amino acids long. Germline CDR1 LGHNA, CDR2 YSLEER. The trim removed 0 bases at V and 3 bases at J, leaving 7 bases unmatched. The CDR3 is CASSQDGSGQGYYGYTF. The CDR3 coding sequence is TGCGCCAGCAGCCAAGATGGTTCGGGACAGGGGTACTATGGCTACACCTTC.

The chain uses TRBV9 and TRBJ2-3, with D possibly being TRBD1 or TRBD2 (5 bases each). The CDR3 totals 16 residues. The germline V gene encodes CDR1 SGDLS and CDR2 YYNGEE. Trimming stripped 0 bases from V and 0 bases from J, with 11 bases between. The CDR3 sequence is CASSVAGTVSTDTQYF. The CDR3 DNA reads TGTGCCAGCAGCGTAGCAGGGACGGTCAGCACAGATACGCAGTATTTT.

The chain couples TRBV30 to TRBJ1-1; 11 bases are a match to TRBD1. Germline V lookup: CDR1 GTSNPN, CDR2 SVGIG (reference sequence). The CDR3 totals 14 residues. Trimming cost V 5 bases and J 3 bases; bases outside gene matches: 5. The CDR3 region has the DNA TGTGCCTGGGAAGGGGGACAGGGGGACACTGAAGCTTTCTTT. It encodes CAWEGGQGDTEAFF.

V gene TRBV10-2 combines with J gene TRBJ2-4; a possible D gene is TRBD1 (6 bases). The end of the DNA aligns better with TRBJ2-7, so the J call may be wrong. There are 15 residues in the CDR3. CDR1 is WSHSY, CDR2 SAAADI, per germline. CDR3 sequence: CASSEFLGGWYEQYF. The CDR3, as DNA: TGCGCCAGCAGTGAGTTTTTAGGGGGATGGTACGAGCAGTACTTC.

The rearrangement uses TRBV7-9 and TRBJ2-5; D not resolved. The germline CDR1 and CDR2 sequences are SEHNR and FQNEAQ (reference sequence). This CDR3 is 13 amino acids long. The V end was cut by 5 bases, the J end by 0 bases, with 7 bases between. For the CDR3, the DNA is TGTGCCAGCAGCACTGACTACCAAGAGACCCAGTACTTC. Its translation: CASSTDYQETQYF. The full variable domain, in which reference TRBV7-9 and TRBJ2-5 provide the parts outside the CDR3, is DTGVSQNPRHKITKRGQNVTFRCDPISEHNRLYWYRQTLGQGPEFLTYFQNEAQLEKSRLLSDRFSAERPKGSFSTLEIQRTEQGDSAMYLCASSTDYQETQYFGPGTRLLVL.

The chain employs TRBV5-6 and TRBJ2-2, with TRBD2 matching over 11 bases. Germline-derived CDR1 and CDR2 are SGHDT and YYEEEE. J lost 3 bases, V lost 0 bases, and 1 base had no gene match. The CDR3 is made up of 16 amino acids. In nucleotides, the CDR3 is TGTGCCAGCAGCTTGGCGGGACTAGCGGACACCGGGGAGCTGTTTTTT. The encoded protein is CASSLAGLADTGELFF. Complete variable domain (other parts from reference TRBV5-6 and TRBJ2-2): DAGVTQSPTHLIKTRGQQVTLRCSPKSGHDTVSWYQQALGQGPQFIFQYYEEEERQRGNFPDRFSGHQFPNYSSELNVNALLLGDSALYLCASSLAGLADTGELFFGEGSRLTVL.

The CDR3 nucleotides are TGTGCCAGCAGCTTGGCTCCGACAGGGTTCACCTACGAGCAGTACTTC. The encoded protein is CASSLAPTGFTYEQYF. V gene TRBV5-6 combines with J gene TRBJ2-7; 7 bases line up with TRBD1. CDR1 and CDR2 (germline): SGHDT, YYEEEE. Trimming removed 0 bases from V and 2 bases from J; junction bases left unmatched: 8. CDR3 length: 16 residues. The entire variable domain, with the rest obtained from reference TRBV5-6 and TRBJ2-7, is as follows: DAGVTQSPTHLIKTRGQQVTLRCSPKSGHDTVSWYQQALGQGPQFIFQYYEEEERQRGNFPDRFSGHQFPNYSSELNVNALLLGDSALYLCASSLAPTGFTYEQYFGPGTRLTVT.

V and J are TRBV7-2 and TRBJ2-1, with D perhaps given as TRBD1 or TRBD2 (5 bases each). The CDR3 totals 16 residues. Germline V CDR1 and CDR2: SGHTA, FQGNSA. V was pared by 4 bases and J by 0 bases, with 13 bases between. CDR3 DNA sequence: TGTGCCAGCAGCTGGGTGGGGGTAGGCTCCTACAATGAGCAGTTCTTC. Its protein is CASSWVGVGSYNEQFF.

The table lists this clonotype with a few counts. As DNA, the CDR3 is TGTGCCAGCAGTCCCAGCGGGGACTCCTACAATGAGCAGTTCTTC. It is translated as CASSPSGDSYNEQFF. The chain combines TRBV27 with TRBJ2-1; 7 nucleotides line up with TRBD2. In germline, CDR1 is MNHEY, CDR2 SMNVEV (reference sequence). The length of the CDR3 is 15 residues. V shed 5 bases, J shed 0 bases, and the junction held 4 bases outside the gene matches.

The table lists this clonotype with a few counts. The J gene is TRBJ2-7, the V gene TRBV4-1; 9 bases map to TRBD1. V lost 5 bases and J lost 2; bases outside the gene matches: 7. The germline V gene has CDR1 MGHRA and CDR2 YSYEKL. This CDR3 has 15 amino acids. Here the CDR3 DNA reads TGCGCCAGCAGCGTACGAACAGGGGGCACCTACGAGCAGTACTTC. Residues: CASSVRTGGTYEQYF.

The CDR3 here is CASRGGVRNQPQHF. CDR3 DNA sequence: TGTGCCAGCCGGGGGGGAGTCCGCAATCAGCCCCAGCATTTT. V gene TRBV27 combines with J gene TRBJ1-5, with D maybe TRBD1 (5 bases). This CDR3 is built from 14 residues. Per the germline V gene, CDR1 is MNHEY and CDR2 is SMNVEV (reference sequence). The V end was cut by 8 bases, the J end by 2 bases, with 13 bases between.

The chain links TRBV20-1 to TRBJ2-5; 14 nucleotides align to TRBD2. Germline CDR1 reads DFQATT; CDR2 reads SNEGSKA (reference sequence). The ends lost 5 bases at V and 5 bases at J; junction bases unmatched: 13. The CDR3 totals 17 residues. The CDR3 sequence: CSAQNGLAGGQVETQYF. CDR3 in DNA: TGCAGTGCTCAAAACGGACTAGCGGGAGGTCAGGTGGAGACCCAGTACTTC.

This rearrangement joins TRBV4-3 to TRBJ1-1, with a weak D call TRBD1 (6 bases). Germline-derived CDR1 and CDR2 are LGHNA and YSLEER. The CDR3 has 13 amino acids. The V end lost 4 bases, the J end lost 8 bases, and 14 bases lay between the germline ends. CDR3 sequence (DNA): TGCGCCAGCAGCCGCCGACAAGGGGGGGAAGCTTTCTTT. Amino acids: CASSRRQGGEAFF.

The chain combines TRBV25-1 with TRBJ2-5, with a possible D match to TRBD1 (6 bases). Germline assignment: CDR1 MGHDK and CDR2 SYGVNS. The V gene lost 2 bases and the J gene lost 11 bases, with 21 bases spanning the gap. The CDR3 is made up of 15 amino acids. CDR3 amino acids: CASSEPGELGDEQYF. The CDR3 region has the DNA TGTGCCAGCAGTGAACCAGGGGAATTAGGGGATGAGCAGTACTTC. The whole variable domain, filled in from reference TRBV25-1 and TRBJ2-5, reads EADIYQTPRYLVIGTGKKITLECSQTMGHDKMYWYQQDPGMELHLIHYSYGVNSTEKGDLSSESTVSRIRTEHFPLTLESARPSHTSQYLCASSEPGELGDEQYFGPGTRLLVL.

The chain couples TRBV29-1 to TRBJ2-3; D unresolved. There are 10 residues in the CDR3. CDR1 is SQVTM, CDR2 ANQGSEA, per germline. Trimming pared 4 bases from V and 7 bases from J, leaving 6 bases between. CDR3 sequence (DNA): TGCAGCGTTGTTATGAATACGCAGTATTTT. This codes for CSVVMNTQYF.

The chain carries TRBV27 and TRBJ2-5, with 7 bases identical to TRBD2. The CDR3 runs to 14 residues. The junction had 7 bases not matched to a gene; V was cut back by 5 bases and J by 4 bases. Germline CDR1 MNHEY, CDR2 SMNVEV (reference sequence). The CDR3 loop is CASSPVASGETQYF. The CDR3 region has the DNA TGTGCCAGCAGTCCCGTGGCTAGCGGAGAGACCCAGTACTTC.

This chain connects TRBV10-3 to TRBJ1-6; a possible D gene is TRBD1 (5 bases). Trimming removed 3 bases at V and 0 bases at J, with 9 bases between. The CDR3 loop spans 16 amino acids. Germline lookup yields CDR1 ENHRY and CDR2 SYGVKD. CDR3 loop: CAISDGGSSYNSPLHF. CDR3 bases: TGTGCCATCAGTGATGGGGGGAGCTCCTATAATTCACCCCTCCACTTT.

The chain joins TRBV3-1 to TRBJ2-5, with a tentative D call TRBD1 (5 bases). Germline V gives CDR1 LGHDT, CDR2 YNNKEL (reference sequence). This CDR3 region has 13 residues. V was shortened by 0 bases and J by 7 bases, with 9 bases between the two germline ends. The CDR3, as DNA: TGTGCCAGCAGCCAAGATTTGACAGCGACCCAGTACTTC. Translating it yields CASSQDLTATQYF.

The chain employs TRBV12-3 or TRBV12-4 and TRBJ2-6; 8 positions match TRBD1. Trimming cost V 3 bases and J 1 base; bases outside gene matches: 8. CDR3 length: 18 residues. The CDR3 reads CASSFGTGIGSGANVLTF. The CDR3 DNA reads as TGTGCCAGCAGTTTCGGGACAGGCATCGGATCTGGGGCCAACGTCCTGACTTTC.